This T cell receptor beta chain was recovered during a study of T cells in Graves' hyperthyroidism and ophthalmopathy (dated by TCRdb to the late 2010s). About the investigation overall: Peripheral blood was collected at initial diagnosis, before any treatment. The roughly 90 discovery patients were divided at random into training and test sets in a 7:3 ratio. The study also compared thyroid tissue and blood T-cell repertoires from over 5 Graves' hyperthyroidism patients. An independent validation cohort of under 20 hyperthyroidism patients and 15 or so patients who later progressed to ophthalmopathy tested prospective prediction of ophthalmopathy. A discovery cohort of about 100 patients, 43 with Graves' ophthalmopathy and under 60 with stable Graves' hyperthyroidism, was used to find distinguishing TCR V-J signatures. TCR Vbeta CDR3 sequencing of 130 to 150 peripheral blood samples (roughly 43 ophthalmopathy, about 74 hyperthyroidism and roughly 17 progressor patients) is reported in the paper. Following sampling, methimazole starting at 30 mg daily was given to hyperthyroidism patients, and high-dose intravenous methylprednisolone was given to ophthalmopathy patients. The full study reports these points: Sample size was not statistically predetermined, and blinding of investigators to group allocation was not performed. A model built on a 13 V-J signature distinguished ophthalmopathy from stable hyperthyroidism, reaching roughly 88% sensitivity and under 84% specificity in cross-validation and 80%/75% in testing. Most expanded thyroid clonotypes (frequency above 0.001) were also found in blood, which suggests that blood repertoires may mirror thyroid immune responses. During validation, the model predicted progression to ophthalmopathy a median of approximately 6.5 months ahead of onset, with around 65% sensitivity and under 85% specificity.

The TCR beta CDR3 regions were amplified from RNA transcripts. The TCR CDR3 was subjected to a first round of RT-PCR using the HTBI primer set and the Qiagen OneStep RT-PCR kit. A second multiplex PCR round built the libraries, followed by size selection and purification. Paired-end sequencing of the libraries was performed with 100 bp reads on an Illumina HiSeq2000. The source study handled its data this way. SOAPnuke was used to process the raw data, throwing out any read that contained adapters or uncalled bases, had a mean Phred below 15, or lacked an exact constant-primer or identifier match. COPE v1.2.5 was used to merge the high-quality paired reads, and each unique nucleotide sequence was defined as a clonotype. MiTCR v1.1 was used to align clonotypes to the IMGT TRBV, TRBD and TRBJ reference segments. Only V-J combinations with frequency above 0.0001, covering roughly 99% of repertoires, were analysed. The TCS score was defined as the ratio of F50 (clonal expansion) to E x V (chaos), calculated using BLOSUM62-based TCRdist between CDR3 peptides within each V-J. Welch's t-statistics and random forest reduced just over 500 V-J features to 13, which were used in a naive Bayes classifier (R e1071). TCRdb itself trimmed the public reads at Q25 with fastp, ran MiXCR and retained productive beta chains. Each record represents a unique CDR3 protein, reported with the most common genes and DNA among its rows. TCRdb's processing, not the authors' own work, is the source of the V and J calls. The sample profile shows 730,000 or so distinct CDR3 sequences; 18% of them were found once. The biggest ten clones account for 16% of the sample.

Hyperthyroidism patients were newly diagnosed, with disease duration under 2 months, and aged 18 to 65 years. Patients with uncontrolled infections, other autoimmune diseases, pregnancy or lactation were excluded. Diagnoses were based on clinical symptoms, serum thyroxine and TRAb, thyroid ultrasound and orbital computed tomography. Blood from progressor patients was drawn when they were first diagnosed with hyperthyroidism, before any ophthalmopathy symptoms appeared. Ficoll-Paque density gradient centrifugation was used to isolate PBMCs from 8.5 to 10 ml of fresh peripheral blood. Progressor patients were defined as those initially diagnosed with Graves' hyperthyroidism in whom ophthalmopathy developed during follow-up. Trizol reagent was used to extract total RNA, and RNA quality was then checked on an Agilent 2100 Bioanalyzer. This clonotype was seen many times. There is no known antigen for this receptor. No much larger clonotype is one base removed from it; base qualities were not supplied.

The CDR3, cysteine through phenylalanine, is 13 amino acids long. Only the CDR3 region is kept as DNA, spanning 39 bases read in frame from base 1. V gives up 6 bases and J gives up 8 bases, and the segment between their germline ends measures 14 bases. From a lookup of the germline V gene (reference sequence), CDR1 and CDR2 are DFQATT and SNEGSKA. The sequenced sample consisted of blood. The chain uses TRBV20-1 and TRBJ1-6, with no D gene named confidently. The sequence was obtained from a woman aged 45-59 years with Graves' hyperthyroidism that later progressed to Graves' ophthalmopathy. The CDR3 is CSAPGGDDSPLHF. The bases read TGCAGTGCCCCGGGAGGCGACGATTCACCCCTCCACTTT.